The present TCR beta chain was sequenced within a study of chemoradiotherapy in HPV16-positive cancers. Overall study: Candidate HPV-specific T-cell clones and common TCR motifs came from functional assays in a couple of HPV16-positive patients.

Repeated repertoire sampling spanned the course of chemoradiotherapy. Regarding the study as a whole: Candidate HPV-specific clones and E7-related TCR motifs grew in tumor during treatment.

The method was immunoSEQ multiplex PCR; TCRdb's version includes in-frame clones alone and lacks a portion of them. Counted here are around 62,000 clones, more than 70% occurring once; the ten biggest clones make up 4.2%. Points on this clone: No antigen is known for it.

J lost 0 bases, V lost 4 bases, and 5 bases had no gene match. This CDR3 spans 15 amino acids. The germline V gene encodes CDR1 SGDLS and CDR2 YYNGEE. Sequencing used blood, obtained from a patient who underwent chemoradiotherapy. The clonotype was recovered from a human donor with HPV-associated anogenital cancer. The J gene is TRBJ1-1, the V gene TRBV9; 8 bases are a match to TRBD1. As DNA, the CDR3 is TGTGCCAGCAGCAAAAGGACAGGGATGAACACTGAAGCTTTCTTT. This translates into CASSKRTGMNTEAFF.